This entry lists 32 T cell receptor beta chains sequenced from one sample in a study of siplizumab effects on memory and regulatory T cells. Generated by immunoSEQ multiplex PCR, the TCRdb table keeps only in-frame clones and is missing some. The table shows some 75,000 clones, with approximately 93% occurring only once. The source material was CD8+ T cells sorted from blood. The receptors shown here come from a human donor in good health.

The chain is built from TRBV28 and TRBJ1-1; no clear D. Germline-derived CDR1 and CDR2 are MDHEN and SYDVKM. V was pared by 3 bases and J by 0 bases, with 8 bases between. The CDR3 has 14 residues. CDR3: CASSFRGLNTEAFF. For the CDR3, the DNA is TGTGCCAGCAGTTTCAGAGGTTTGAACACTGAAGCTTTCTTT.

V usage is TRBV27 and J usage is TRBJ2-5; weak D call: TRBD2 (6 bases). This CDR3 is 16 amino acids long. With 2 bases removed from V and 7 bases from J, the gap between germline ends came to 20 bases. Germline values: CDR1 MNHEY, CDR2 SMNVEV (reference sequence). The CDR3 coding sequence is TGTGCCAGCAGTTTAACGGCTGGGACTCCAGCGGGGACCCAGTACTTC. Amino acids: CASSLTAGTPAGTQYF.

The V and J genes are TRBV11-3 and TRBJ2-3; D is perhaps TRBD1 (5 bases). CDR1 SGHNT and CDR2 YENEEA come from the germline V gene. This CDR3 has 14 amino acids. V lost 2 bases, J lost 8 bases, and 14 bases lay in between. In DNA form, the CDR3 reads TGTGCCAGCAGCTTACAGCACGACAGAGGTACGCAGTATTTT. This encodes CASSLQHDRGTQYF.

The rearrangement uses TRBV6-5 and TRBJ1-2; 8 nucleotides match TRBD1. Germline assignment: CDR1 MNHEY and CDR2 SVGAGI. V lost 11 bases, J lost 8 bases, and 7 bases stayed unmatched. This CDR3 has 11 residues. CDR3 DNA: TGTGCCGCGCAGGGGGCTGGGGGCTACACCTTC. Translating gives CAAQGAGGYTF.

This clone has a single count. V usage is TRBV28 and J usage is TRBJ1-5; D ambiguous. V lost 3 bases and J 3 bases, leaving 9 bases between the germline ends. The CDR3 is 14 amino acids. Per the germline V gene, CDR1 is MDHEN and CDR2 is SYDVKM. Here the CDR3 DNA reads TGTGCCAGCAGTTTCGAGCAGTACAATCAGCCCCAGCATTTT. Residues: CASSFEQYNQPQHF.

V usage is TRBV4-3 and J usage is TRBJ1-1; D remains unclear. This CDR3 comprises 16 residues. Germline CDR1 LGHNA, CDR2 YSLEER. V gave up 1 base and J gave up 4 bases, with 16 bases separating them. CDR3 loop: CASSQGLRETFTEAFF. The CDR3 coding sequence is TGCGCCAGCAGCCAAGGGCTTCGGGAGACATTCACTGAAGCTTTCTTT.

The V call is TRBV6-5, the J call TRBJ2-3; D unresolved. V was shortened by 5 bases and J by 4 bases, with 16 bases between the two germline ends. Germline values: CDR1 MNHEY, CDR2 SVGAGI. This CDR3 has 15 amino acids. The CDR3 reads CASSPQAGLPDTQYF. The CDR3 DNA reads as TGTGCCAGCAGTCCTCAAGCAGGCCTCCCAGATACGCAGTATTTT.

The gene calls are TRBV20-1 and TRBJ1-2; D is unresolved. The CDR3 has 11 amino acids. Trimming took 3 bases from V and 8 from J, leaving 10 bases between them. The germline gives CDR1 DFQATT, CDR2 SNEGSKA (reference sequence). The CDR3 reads CSASFLQGYTF. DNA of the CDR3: TGCAGTGCTAGTTTCCTACAGGGCTACACCTTC.

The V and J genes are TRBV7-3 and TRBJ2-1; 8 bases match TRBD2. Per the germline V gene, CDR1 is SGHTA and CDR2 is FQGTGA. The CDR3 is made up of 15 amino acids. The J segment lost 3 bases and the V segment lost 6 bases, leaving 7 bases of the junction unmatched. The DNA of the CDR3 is TGTGCCAGCAGTCTTAGCGGGGTTAACTACAATGAGCAGTTCTTC. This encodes CASSLSGVNYNEQFF.

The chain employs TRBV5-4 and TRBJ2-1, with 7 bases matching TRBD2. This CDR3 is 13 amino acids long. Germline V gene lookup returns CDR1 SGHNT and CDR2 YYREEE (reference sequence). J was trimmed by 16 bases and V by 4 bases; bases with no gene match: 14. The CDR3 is CASSDSLGGGLFF. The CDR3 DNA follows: TGTGCCAGCAGCGACTCCCTTGGCGGGGGTCTTTTCTTC.

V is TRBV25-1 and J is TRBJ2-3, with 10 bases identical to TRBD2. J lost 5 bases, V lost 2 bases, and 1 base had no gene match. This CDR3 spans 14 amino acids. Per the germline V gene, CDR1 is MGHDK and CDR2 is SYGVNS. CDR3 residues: CASSERLAGDTQYF. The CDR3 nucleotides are TGTGCCAGCAGTGAAAGACTAGCGGGAGATACGCAGTATTTT.

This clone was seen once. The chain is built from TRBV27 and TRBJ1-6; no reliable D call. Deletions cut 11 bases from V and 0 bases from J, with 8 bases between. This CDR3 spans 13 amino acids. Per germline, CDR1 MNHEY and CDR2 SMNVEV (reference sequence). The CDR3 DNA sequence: TGTGCCGCGGGATTCTCCTATAATTCACCCCTCCACTTT. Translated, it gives CAAGFSYNSPLHF.

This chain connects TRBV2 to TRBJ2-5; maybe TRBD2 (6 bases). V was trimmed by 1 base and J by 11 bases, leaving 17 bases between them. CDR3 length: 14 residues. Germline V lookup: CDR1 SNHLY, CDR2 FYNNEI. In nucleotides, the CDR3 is TGTGCCAGCAGTGAAGGAACAGCCAAGGGAGGACAGTACTTC. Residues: CASSEGTAKGGQYF.

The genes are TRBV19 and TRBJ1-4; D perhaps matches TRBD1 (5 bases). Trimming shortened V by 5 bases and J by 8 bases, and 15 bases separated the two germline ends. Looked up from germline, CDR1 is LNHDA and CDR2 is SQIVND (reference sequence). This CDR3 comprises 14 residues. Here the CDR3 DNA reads TGTGCCAGTAGTCCGGGTTCGGGGGAGGAAAAACTGTTTTTT. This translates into CASSPGSGEEKLFF.

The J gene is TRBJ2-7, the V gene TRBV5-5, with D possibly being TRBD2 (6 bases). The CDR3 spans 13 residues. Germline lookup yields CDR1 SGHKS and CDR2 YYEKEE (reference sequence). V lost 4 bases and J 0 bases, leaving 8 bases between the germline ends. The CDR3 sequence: CASSPGVSYEQYF. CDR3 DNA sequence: TGTGCCAGCAGCCCGGGGGTCTCCTACGAGCAGTACTTC.

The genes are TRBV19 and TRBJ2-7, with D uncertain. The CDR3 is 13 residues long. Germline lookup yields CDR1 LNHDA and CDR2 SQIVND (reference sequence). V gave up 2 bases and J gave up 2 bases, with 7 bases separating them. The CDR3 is CASSITATYEQYF. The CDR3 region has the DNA TGTGCCAGTAGTATAACAGCCACCTACGAGCAGTACTTC.

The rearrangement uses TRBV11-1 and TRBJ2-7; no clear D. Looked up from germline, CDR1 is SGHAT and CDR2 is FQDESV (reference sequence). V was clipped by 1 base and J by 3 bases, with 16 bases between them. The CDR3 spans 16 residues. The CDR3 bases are TGTGCCAGCAGCTTAGACGCTTGGACGGTCTTCTACGAGCAGTACTTC. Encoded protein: CASSLDAWTVFYEQYF.

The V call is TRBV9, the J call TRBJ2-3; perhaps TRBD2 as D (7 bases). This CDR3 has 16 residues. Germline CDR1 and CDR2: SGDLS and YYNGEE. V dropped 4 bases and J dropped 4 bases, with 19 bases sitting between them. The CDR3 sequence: CASSPGEGGPADTQYF. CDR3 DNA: TGTGCCAGCAGCCCAGGGGAGGGGGGGCCTGCAGATACGCAGTATTTT.

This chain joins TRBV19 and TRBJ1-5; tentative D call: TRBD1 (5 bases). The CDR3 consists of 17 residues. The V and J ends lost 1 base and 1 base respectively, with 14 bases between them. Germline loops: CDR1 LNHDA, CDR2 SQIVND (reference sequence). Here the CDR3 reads CASSIVGGDLSNQPQHF. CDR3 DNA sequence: TGTGCCAGTAGTATAGTGGGGGGTGACCTAAGCAATCAGCCCCAGCATTTT.

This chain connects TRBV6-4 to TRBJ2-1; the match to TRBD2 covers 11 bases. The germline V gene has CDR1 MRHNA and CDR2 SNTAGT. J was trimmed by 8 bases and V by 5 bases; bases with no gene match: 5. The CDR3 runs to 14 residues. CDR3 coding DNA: TGTGCCAGCAGTCTTAGCGGGGGGGCTGATGAGCAGTTCTTC. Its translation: CASSLSGGADEQFF.

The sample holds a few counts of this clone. The CDR3 coding sequence is TGTGCCAGTGGTACTAGGGCCGGCGAGCAGTACTTC. This codes for CASGTRAGEQYF. This chain joins TRBV19 and TRBJ2-7, with D possibly TRBD2 on 5 matching bases. V lost 8 bases to trimming and J lost 6 bases, with 14 bases between them. The germline gives CDR1 LNHDA, CDR2 SQIVND (reference sequence). The CDR3 totals 12 residues.

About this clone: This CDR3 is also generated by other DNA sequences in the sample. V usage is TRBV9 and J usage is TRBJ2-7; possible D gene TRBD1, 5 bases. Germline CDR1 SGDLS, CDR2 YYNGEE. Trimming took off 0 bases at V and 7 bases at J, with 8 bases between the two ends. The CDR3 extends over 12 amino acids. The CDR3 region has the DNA TGTGCCAGCAGCGTAGGGACATCGGAGCAGTACTTC. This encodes CASSVGTSEQYF.

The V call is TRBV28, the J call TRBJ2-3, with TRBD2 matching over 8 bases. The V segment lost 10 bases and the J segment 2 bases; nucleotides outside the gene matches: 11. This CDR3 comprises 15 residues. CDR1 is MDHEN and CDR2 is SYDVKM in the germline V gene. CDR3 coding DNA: TGTGCCACCAGAGATATAGCGGGAAACACAGATACGCAGTATTTT. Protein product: CATRDIAGNTDTQYF. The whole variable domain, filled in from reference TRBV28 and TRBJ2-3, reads DVKVTQSSRYLVKRTGEKVFLECVQDMDHENMFWYRQDPGLGLRLIYFSYDVKMKEKGDIPEGYSVSREKKERFSLILESASTNQTSMYLCATRDIAGNTDTQYFGPGTRLTVL.

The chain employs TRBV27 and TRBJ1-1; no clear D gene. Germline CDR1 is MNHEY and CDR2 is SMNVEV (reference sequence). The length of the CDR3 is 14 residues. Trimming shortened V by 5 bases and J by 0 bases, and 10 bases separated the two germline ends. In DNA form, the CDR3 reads TGTGCCAGCAGTCAACCGGGATTGAACACTGAAGCTTTCTTT. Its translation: CASSQPGLNTEAFF.

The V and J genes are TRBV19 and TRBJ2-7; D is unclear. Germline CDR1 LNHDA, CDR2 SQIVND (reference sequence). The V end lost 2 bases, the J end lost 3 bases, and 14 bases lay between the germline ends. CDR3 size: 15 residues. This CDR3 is CASSIKGSLLYEQYF. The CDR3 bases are TGTGCCAGTAGTATAAAGGGCTCTTTACTCTACGAGCAGTACTTC.

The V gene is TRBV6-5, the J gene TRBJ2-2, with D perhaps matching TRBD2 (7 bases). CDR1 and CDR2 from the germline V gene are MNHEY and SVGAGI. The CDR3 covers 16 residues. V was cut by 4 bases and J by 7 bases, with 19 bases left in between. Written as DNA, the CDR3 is TGTGCCAGCAGTTTTGTTTCGGGGGGCCAGGGCGGGGAGCTGTTTTTT. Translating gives CASSFVSGGQGGELFF.

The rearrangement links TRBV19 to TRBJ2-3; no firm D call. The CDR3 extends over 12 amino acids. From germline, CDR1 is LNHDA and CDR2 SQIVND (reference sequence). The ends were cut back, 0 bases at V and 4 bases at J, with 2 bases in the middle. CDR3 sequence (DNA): TGTGCCAGTAGTATAGAATCAGATACGCAGTATTTT. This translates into CASSIESDTQYF.

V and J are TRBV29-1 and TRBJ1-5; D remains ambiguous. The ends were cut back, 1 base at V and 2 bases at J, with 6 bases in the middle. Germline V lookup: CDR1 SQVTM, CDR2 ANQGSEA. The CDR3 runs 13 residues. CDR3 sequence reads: CSVEGPGNQPQHF. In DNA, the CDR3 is TGCAGCGTTGAAGGGCCTGGCAATCAGCCCCAGCATTTT.

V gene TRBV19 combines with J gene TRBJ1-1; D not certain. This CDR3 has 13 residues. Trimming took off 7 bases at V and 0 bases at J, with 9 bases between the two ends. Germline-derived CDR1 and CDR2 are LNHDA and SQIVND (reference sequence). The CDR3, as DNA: TGTGCCAGTAACCTCAGACTGAACACTGAAGCTTTCTTT. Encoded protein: CASNLRLNTEAFF.

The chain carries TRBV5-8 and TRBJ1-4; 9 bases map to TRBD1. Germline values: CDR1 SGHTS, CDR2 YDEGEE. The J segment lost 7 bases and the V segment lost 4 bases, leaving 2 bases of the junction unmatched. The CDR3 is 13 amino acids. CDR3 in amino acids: CASSRTGVEKLFF. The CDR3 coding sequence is TGTGCCAGCAGCCGGACAGGGGTTGAAAAACTGTTTTTT. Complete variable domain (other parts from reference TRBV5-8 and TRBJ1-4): EAGVTQSPTHLIKTRGQQATLRCSPISGHTSVYWYQQALGLGLQFLLWYDEGEERNRGNFPPRFSGRQFPNYSSELNVNALELEDSALYLCASSRTGVEKLFFGSGTQLSVL.

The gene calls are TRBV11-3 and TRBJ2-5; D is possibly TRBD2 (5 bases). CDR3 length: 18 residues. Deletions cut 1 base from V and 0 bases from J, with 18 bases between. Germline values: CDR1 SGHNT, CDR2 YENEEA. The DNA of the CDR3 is TGTGCCAGCAGCTTAGCCAGCCGGAGGAGCCAGTACCAAGAGACCCAGTACTTC. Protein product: CASSLASRRSQYQETQYF.

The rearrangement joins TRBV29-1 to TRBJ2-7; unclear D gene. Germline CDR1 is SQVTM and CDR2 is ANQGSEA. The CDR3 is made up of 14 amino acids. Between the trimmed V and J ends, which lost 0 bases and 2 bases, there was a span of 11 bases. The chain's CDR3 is CSVEDGTTPYEQYF. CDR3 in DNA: TGCAGCGTTGAAGATGGAACAACACCCTACGAGCAGTACTTC.